A single sample is the source of the 7 T cell receptor beta chains below, sequenced in a study of blood T cells in healthy people across ages. Sample-barcoded 5' priming and a J-beta primer mix drove a second PCR of about 6 to 12 cycles. One entry per CDR3 protein results from TCRdb running MiXCR on the 5' RACE reads. The data contain around 800,000 distinct CDR3 sequences, roughly 26% of them seen just once; the ten biggest clones take up roughly 3.1%. This sample was also put to use in a study of T cells of mothers and their children.

Sample: blood. These receptors were collected from a boy between 10 and 17 years old in good health.

The gene calls are TRBV12-3 or TRBV12-4 and TRBJ2-5; no reliable D call. The J call may be faulty, since TRBJ2-1 better matches the DNA end. CDR3 length: 13 residues. The CDR3 nucleotides read TGTGCCAGCAGATGGGCTGCCTACAATGAGCAGTTCTTC. Its translation: CASRWAAYNEQFF.

This clonotype was counted only a few times. The V and J genes are TRBV2 and TRBJ1-5; 8 positions agree with TRBD1. Germline V gene data show CDR1 as SNHLY and CDR2 as FYNNEI. This CDR3 has 12 amino acids. The V and J ends lost 3 bases and 15 bases, in that order; junction bases with no gene match: 7. CDR3 in amino acids: CASSEARGPLHF. CDR3 nucleotide sequence: TGTGCCAGCAGTGAGGCCAGGGGGCCTCTGCATTTT.

Turning to this clonotype: The junction shows a germline mismatch at one end, possibly a read error. The V gene is TRBV5-1, the J gene TRBJ2-3; no firm D call. This CDR3 is built from 14 residues. Germline CDR1 and CDR2: SGHRS and YFSETQ. The CDR3 sequence is CANSFGRGTDTQYF. In DNA, the CDR3 is TGCGCCAACAGCTTCGGCAGAGGCACAGATACGCAGTATTTT.

This chain links TRBV12-3 or TRBV12-4 with TRBJ1-4, with a tentative D call TRBD1 (5 bases). This CDR3 contains 15 residues. Trimming took off 6 bases at V and 0 bases at J, with 11 bases between the two ends. In DNA, the CDR3 is TGTGCCAGCAGCGGGACGGTTGCAACTAATGAAAAACTGTTTTTT. Translating gives CASSGTVATNEKLFF.

V and J are TRBV5-1 and TRBJ1-1; 8 nucleotides align to TRBD1. Germline V gene sequence: CDR1 SGHRS, CDR2 YFSETQ. The trim removed 3 bases at V and 4 bases at J, leaving 8 bases unmatched. This CDR3 region has 15 residues. As DNA, the CDR3 is TGCGCCAGCAGCTCCAAGACAGGGGCGAGCACTGAAGCTTTCTTT. It encodes CASSSKTGASTEAFF.

This clonotype has more than one count but fewer than ten. This rearrangement joins TRBV5-1 to TRBJ2-1; D is possibly TRBD2 (6 bases). CDR1 is SGHRS and CDR2 is YFSETQ in the germline V gene. Trimming removed 0 bases at V and 8 bases at J, with 15 bases between. The CDR3 loop spans 15 amino acids. For the CDR3, the DNA is TGCGCCAGCAGCTTGGCGTTTGGTAGCGGCGATGAGCAGTTCTTC. Its protein is CASSLAFGSGDEQFF.

This clonotype turned up a few times. The chain combines TRBV14 with TRBJ2-3; 7 nucleotides match TRBD2. Germline V gene data show CDR1 as SGHDN and CDR2 as FVKESK. V lost 2 bases and J lost 6; bases outside the gene matches: 11. The CDR3 has 16 amino acids. The CDR3 spells CASSQTLPGGRDTQYF. CDR3 in DNA: TGTGCCAGCAGCCAAACCCTCCCGGGGGGAAGGGATACGCAGTATTTT.